This T cell receptor beta chain derives from a study of shared clonotypes between healthy human individuals. Background on the study: Those who served as donors were two women and three men between the ages of 18 and 49. Every donor yielded three CD4 naive, three CD4 memory, two CD8 naive and one CD8 memory plate.

Deletions cut 3 bases from V and 7 bases from J, with 6 bases between. The CDR3 covers 11 residues. The germline gives CDR1 SNHLY, CDR2 FYNNEI. Concerning this clone itself: As yet, its antigen is unknown. The identical CDR3 is also encoded by other nucleotide sequences in the sample.

Broader study findings: Limitation of the genetic and exposure-history diversity represented came from the few donors. Sharing across four donors was highest in naive CD4 (roughly 5%) and lowest in memory CD8 (roughly 0.4%).

Clones were sequenced by immunoSEQ multiplex PCR, and TCRdb holds only the in-frame ones, with some missing. This table has more than 2 million clones, 90% to 96% appearing once. This chain links TRBV2 with TRBJ2-5; D ambiguous. The sequence was collected from a young man in good health. The source material was naive CD4+ T cells sorted from blood. The subset: CD45RA+ positively selected. CDR3 DNA: TGTGCCAGCAGTGATTTGGGGACCCAGTACTTC. Protein product: CASSDLGTQYF.